This passage covers 21 T cell receptor beta chains from one sample sequenced in a study of identical twins. TCRdb re-derived calls from the 5' RACE reads in MiXCR, one entry per CDR3 protein. Here the sample spans about 530,000 distinct CDR3 sequences, about 16% being singletons. This sample was also put to use in a study of yellow fever vaccine responses in identical twins.

The specimen sequenced was CD4+ T cells sorted from blood. All receptors come from a woman under 30 in good health.

Only a few counts were recorded for this clonotype. V gene TRBV5-1 combines with J gene TRBJ1-3; maybe TRBD1 (5 bases). Trimming shortened V by 0 bases and J by 0 bases, and 13 bases separated the two germline ends. There are 17 residues in the CDR3. Germline values: CDR1 SGHRS, CDR2 YFSETQ. The CDR3 here is CASSLAGTDFSGNTIYF. Written as DNA, the CDR3 is TGCGCCAGCAGCTTGGCCGGGACGGACTTCTCTGGAAACACCATATATTTT.

The V and J genes are TRBV3-1 and TRBJ2-6; TRBD1 matches 12 bases. Germline CDR1 reads LGHDT; CDR2 reads YNNKEL (reference sequence). There are 21 residues in the CDR3. Trimming removed 0 bases from V and 3 bases from J; junction bases left unmatched: 12. This CDR3 is CASSQEFPGTGGVFGANVLTF. CDR3 DNA sequence: TGTGCCAGCAGCCAAGAATTTCCCGGGACAGGGGGCGTCTTTGGGGCCAACGTCCTGACTTTC.

V is TRBV2 and J is TRBJ2-4, with unresolved D. This CDR3 has 12 amino acids. Trimming left V 5 bases short and J 9 bases short, with 11 bases between. The V gene's germline CDR1 is SNHLY and CDR2 FYNNEI. In nucleotides, the CDR3 is TGTGCCAGCAGTACGACTCCGGGCATTCAGTACTTC. It encodes CASSTTPGIQYF.

The V gene is TRBV6-2 or TRBV6-3, the J gene TRBJ2-5; no clear D. V was clipped by 2 bases and J by 1 base, with 8 bases between them. CDR1 MNHEY and CDR2 SVGEGT come from the germline V gene. CDR3 length: 14 residues. The CDR3 sequence is CASSYLRPQETQYF. CDR3 DNA sequence: TGTGCCAGCAGTTACCTGCGTCCCCAAGAGACCCAGTACTTC.

This clonotype was counted only a few times. V usage is TRBV12-3 or TRBV12-4 and J usage is TRBJ1-3; no reliable D call. The germline V and J ends were trimmed by 1 base and 0 bases, with 7 bases remaining between them. The CDR3 is 15 residues long. This CDR3 is CASSLGVISGNTIYF. DNA for the CDR3: TGTGCCAGCAGTTTAGGGGTGATCTCTGGAAACACCATATATTTT.

This clonotype has a handful of counts. The V gene is TRBV4-1, the J gene TRBJ2-2; TRBD1 matches 8 bases. The CDR3 consists of 15 residues. Germline V gene lookup returns CDR1 MGHRA and CDR2 YSYEKL. Trimming removed 1 base from V and 6 bases from J; junction bases left unmatched: 4. Here the CDR3 DNA reads TGCGCCAGCAGCCAAGGGACAGGGCGGGCCGGGGAGCTGTTTTTT. It specifies CASSQGTGRAGELFF.

The gene calls are TRBV12-3 or TRBV12-4 and TRBJ1-5; D is undetermined. Trimming removed 5 bases from V and 0 bases from J, with 11 bases in between. There are 15 residues in the CDR3. DNA for the CDR3: TGTGCCAGCAGTCTCCGTGAAGGTAGCAATCAGCCCCAGCATTTT. Protein sequence: CASSLREGSNQPQHF.

This chain connects TRBV6-5 to TRBJ2-5, with D tentatively TRBD1 or TRBD2 (6 bases each). Trimming shortened V by 3 bases and J by 5 bases, and 16 bases separated the two germline ends. The CDR3 consists of 15 residues. Germline loops: CDR1 MNHEY, CDR2 SVGAGI. The CDR3 region is CASSYEGGSRETQYF. In nucleotides, the CDR3 is TGTGCCAGCAGTTATGAGGGGGGCTCCCGGGAGACCCAGTACTTC.

The sample holds a few counts of this clonotype. The chain couples TRBV7-9 to TRBJ2-3, with 10 bases matching TRBD2. The CDR3 totals 15 residues. With V trimmed by 5 bases and J by 4 bases, 6 bases remained unmatched. The germline CDR1 and CDR2 sequences are SEHNR and FQNEAQ (reference sequence). CDR3 amino acids: CASSRAGGVADTQYF. CDR3 DNA: TGTGCCAGCAGCCGAGCGGGAGGGGTGGCAGATACGCAGTATTTT. Combining the CDR3 with reference TRBV7-9 and TRBJ2-3 gives the whole variable domain DTGVSQNPRHKITKRGQNVTFRCDPISEHNRLYWYRQTLGQGPEFLTYFQNEAQLEKSRLLSDRFSAERPKGSFSTLEIQRTEQGDSAMYLCASSRAGGVADTQYFGPGTRLTVL.

This sequence joins TRBV7-3 and TRBJ2-3; 7 bases align to TRBD2. CDR1 is SGHTA and CDR2 is FQGTGA in the germline V gene. V lost 2 bases and J lost 6; bases outside the gene matches: 8. The CDR3 runs to 15 residues. CDR3 sequence: CASSLRGGSSDTQYF. CDR3 in DNA: TGTGCCAGCAGCTTACGGGGCGGGAGTTCGGATACGCAGTATTTT.

This chain links TRBV12-3 or TRBV12-4 with TRBJ2-4; D is tentatively TRBD1 or TRBD2 (5 bases each). V was pared by 7 bases and J by 5 bases, with 15 bases between. The CDR3 has 14 amino acids. The CDR3, as DNA: TGTGCCAGCATTTATCTCCCGGGGCAAAACATTCAGTACTTC. Protein: CASIYLPGQNIQYF.

This clonotype was seen a few times. The rearrangement joins TRBV5-1 to TRBJ1-2; D is possibly TRBD1 (5 bases). V was shortened by 4 bases and J by 7 bases, with 14 bases between the two germline ends. The CDR3 has 13 amino acids. The germline gives CDR1 SGHRS, CDR2 YFSETQ. CDR3 bases: TGCGCCAGCAGCCTGGGACCAGGGACTGGCTACACCTTC. Its protein is CASSLGPGTGYTF.

V gene TRBV5-6 combines with J gene TRBJ2-1; D gene uncertain. The V and J ends lost 4 bases and 0 bases respectively, with 14 bases between them. Germline loops: CDR1 SGHDT, CDR2 YYEEEE. This CDR3 is 16 amino acids long. DNA for the CDR3: TGTGCCAGCAGCCTGATACAATTGAGCTCCTACAATGAGCAGTTCTTC. This gives the protein CASSLIQLSSYNEQFF.

This clonotype was seen more than once but under ten times. The chain carries TRBV20-1 and TRBJ2-3; the match to TRBD2 covers 10 bases. The V and J ends lost 3 bases and 2 bases, in that order; junction bases with no gene match: 5. Per germline, CDR1 DFQATT and CDR2 SNEGSKA (reference sequence). This CDR3 is built from 15 residues. CDR3 amino acids: CSASKLAGNTDTQYF. CDR3 in DNA: TGCAGTGCTAGCAAACTAGCGGGAAACACAGATACGCAGTATTTT.

CDR3 bases: TGTGCCAGCTCAGCACAGAGCAATGAGCAGTTCTTC. This encodes CASSAQSNEQFF. The rearrangement uses TRBV18 and TRBJ2-1, with D hard to call. The CDR3 spans 12 residues. Germline V gene lookup returns CDR1 KGHSH and CDR2 LQKENI. The V end lost 5 bases, the J end lost 6 bases, and 8 bases lay between the germline ends.

This clonotype was counted only a few times. The chain has TRBV28 and TRBJ2-7; D perhaps matches TRBD1 (6 bases). The V gene lost 4 bases and the J gene lost 2 bases, with 9 bases spanning the gap. From germline, CDR1 is MDHEN and CDR2 SYDVKM. The CDR3 has 13 residues. CDR3 sequence (DNA): TGTGCCAGCAGTTCCCCAGGGGCCTACGAGCAGTACTTC. Translation gives CASSSPGAYEQYF.

This clonotype has at least ten counts. The gene calls are TRBV5-1 and TRBJ2-2; no firm D call. CDR3 length: 13 amino acids. The ends were cut back, 6 bases at V and 2 bases at J, with 8 bases in the middle. The germline V gene encodes CDR1 SGHRS and CDR2 YFSETQ. The CDR3 DNA reads as TGCGCCAGCAATGACGGAAACACCGGGGAGCTGTTTTTT. It codes for CASNDGNTGELFF.

The chain joins TRBV21-1 to TRBJ2-2; the DNA was not compared with TRBD1, the D call given in the table. TRBV21-1 counts as a pseudogene. CDR3 length: 16 amino acids. CDR3 DNA sequence: TGTGCCAGCAGAGGGGGTCGGGCGTCGAACACCGGGGAGCTGTTTTTT. As protein: CASRGGRASNTGELFF.

This clonotype has more than one count but fewer than ten. V gene TRBV3-1 combines with J gene TRBJ2-5, with 8 nucleotides matching TRBD1. The V gene's germline CDR1 is LGHDT and CDR2 YNNKEL (reference sequence). The CDR3 runs to 15 residues. V shed 4 bases and J 5 bases; nucleotides not matched to a gene: 9. The CDR3 sequence is CASSLQTGGRETQYF. CDR3 DNA: TGTGCCAGCAGCCTCCAAACAGGGGGTCGGGAGACCCAGTACTTC.

The table lists this clonotype with a few counts. The chain joins TRBV5-8 to TRBJ2-7; D unclear. V lost 1 base and J lost 0, with 8 bases in between. CDR3 length: 14 residues. The germline V gene encodes CDR1 SGHTS and CDR2 YDEGEE. The CDR3 DNA is TGTGCCAGCAGCTTGTTTCACAGCTCCTACGAGCAGTACGTC. It encodes CASSLFHSSYEQYV.

This clonotype was picked up a small number of times. The rearrangement joins TRBV12-3 or TRBV12-4 to TRBJ2-2; D remains unclear. The length of the CDR3 is 15 residues. Trimming shortened V by 3 bases and J by 5 bases, and 13 bases separated the two germline ends. The CDR3 sequence is CASSFQRLRTGELFF. The CDR3 coding sequence is TGTGCCAGCAGTTTTCAGCGACTTCGAACCGGGGAGCTGTTTTTT.